Sequencing of this TCR beta chain was carried out in a study of blood T cell repertoires in COVID-19. Study-level information: The cDNA or gDNA used as material had been derived from T cells, B-cell-depleted T cells, or PBMCs.

V was shortened by 6 bases and J by 9 bases, with 15 bases between the two germline ends. This CDR3 region has 13 residues. The sample holds one count of this clone. In the original workflow: Counts of nucleated cells, estimated from reference gene primer amplification, were obtained. Method: immunoSEQ multiplex PCR; TCRdb's copy keeps in-frame clones and lacks some. V and J calls and clone size are those listed in that table; D and trimming were worked out from the DNA. The sample records 160,000 or so clones, about 92% being singletons. V gene TRBV12-3 or TRBV12-4 combines with J gene TRBJ1-5, with a weak D call TRBD1 (6 bases). Sequenced input: peripheral blood. This receptor was taken from a man aged 60 to 69 with active or convalescent COVID-19. The chain's CDR3 is CASSQDSQGPQHF. The CDR3, as DNA: TGTGCCAGCAGCCAGGACAGCCAAGGGCCCCAGCATTTT.